The 2 T cell receptor beta chains below all came from one sample that was sequenced in a study of T cell responses to AZD1222 COVID-19 vaccine. The protocol was immunoSEQ multiplex PCR, while the TCRdb copy is restricted to in-frame clones and leaves out a portion. Of about 140,000 clones in the sample, roughly 89% are singletons; the top ten hold 7.5% to 9.5%. Sequenced here: peripheral blood, sampled 28 days after the second dose of the MenACWY control vaccine. These receptors were collected from an adult who received the MenACWY meningococcal vaccine as a control.

This clone appeared once. CDR3 residues: CASTMTTGTSGYEQYF. Written as DNA, the CDR3 is TGTGCCAGCACCATGACGACGGGGACTAGCGGATACGAGCAGTACTTC. V gene TRBV6-4 combines with J gene TRBJ2-7, with 11 positions matching TRBD2. The V gene's germline CDR1 is MRHNA and CDR2 SNTAGT. The V gene end was trimmed by 7 bases and the J gene end by 4 bases; junction bases not matched to a gene: 12. CDR3 length equals 16 residues.

The CDR3 region is CASMWRGIYSNQPQHF. In DNA form, the CDR3 reads TGTGCCAGCATGTGGAGGGGCATCTATAGCAATCAGCCCCAGCATTTT. This chain joins TRBV27 and TRBJ1-5; tentatively, D is TRBD1 (5 bases). There are 16 residues in the CDR3. V lost 7 bases and J 0 bases, leaving 16 bases between the germline ends. CDR1 and CDR2 (germline): MNHEY, SMNVEV (reference sequence).